The rows below give T cell receptor beta chains drawn from one sample of a study of cytomegalovirus exposure and HLA in healthy donors. TCRdb's copy holds only in-frame clones and misses some; the assay was immunoSEQ multiplex PCR. The repertoire holds around 130,000 clones, with around 8.5% as singletons. The sample taken for sequencing was PBMCs. The receptors were sampled from a man aged 35 to 55 in good health and CMV-seronegative. Both conserved end residues are part of each CDR3. D genes are given only for firm matches. For some rows the clone size is stated as once, few or many, or as a class when expanded; others skip it.

few	NA	TRBJ1-4	TRBV5-4	TGTGCCAGCAGCTTCGGTGAAAAGCTGTTTTTT	CASSFGEKLFF
NA	NA	TRBJ2-1	TRBV11-3	TGTGCCAGCAGCTTAATGGGCCGCACCGATGAGCAGTTCTTC	CASSLMGRTDEQFF
few	NA	TRBJ2-1	TRBV4-1	TGCGCCAGCAGCCAAGATCGGAGGGAGCAGTTCTTC	CASSQDRREQFF
few	NA	TRBJ2-2	TRBV2	TGTGCCAGCAGGGTGCTGGGCCCGAACACCGGGGAGCTGTTTTTT	CASRVLGPNTGELFF
NA	NA	TRBJ2-5	TRBV7-9	TGTGCCAGCAGCTTAATTTTAGGGAGTGGTGAGACCCAGTACTTC	CASSLILGSGETQYF
few	NA	TRBJ1-6	TRBV15	TGTGCCACCAGCAGAGATCGCGGACAGTATAATTCACCCCTCCACTTT	CATSRDRGQYNSPLHF
few	TRBD1	TRBJ2-7	TRBV6-5	TGTGCCAGCAGTGACAGGGGTTTTTCCTACGAGCAGTACTTC	CASSDRGFSYEQYF
NA	TRBD2	TRBJ2-3	TRBV7-6	TGTGCCAGCAGCTCCTTCCGGGCTAGCGGGGGGGATACGCAGTATTTT	CASSSFRASGGDTQYF
NA	NA	TRBJ2-2	TRBV11-3	TGTGCCAGCAGCCGTAACAGGTTTCCCGGGGAGCTGTTTTTT	CASSRNRFPGELFF
few	TRBD1	TRBJ1-1	TRBV29-1	TGCAGCGTCCGACAGGGCTCCCACCTGGACAACACTGAAGCTTTCTTT	CSVRQGSHLDNTEAFF
NA	TRBD1	TRBJ1-4	TRBV9	TGTGCCAGCAGCGCAAGGGACAGCTCGAATGAAAAACTGTTTTTT	CASSARDSSNEKLFF